One sample yielded the 5 T cell receptor beta chains listed below, sequenced in a study of blood T cell repertoires in COVID-19. TCRdb's table, derived via immunoSEQ multiplex PCR, lists solely in-frame clones and lacks some. The sample lists fewer than 250,000 clones, 84% seen once, with approximately 8% in the top ten. The sample consisted of peripheral blood. The receptors stem from a woman between 50 and 59 years old with active or convalescent COVID-19.

The V and J genes are TRBV7-9 and TRBJ1-6; no clear D gene. V lost 5 bases to trimming and J lost 7 bases, with 6 bases between them. This CDR3 has 12 amino acids. Germline values: CDR1 SEHNR, CDR2 FQNEAQ (reference sequence). CDR3 in amino acids: CASSTGNSPLHF. The CDR3 DNA reads as TGTGCCAGCAGCACCGGGAATTCACCCCTCCACTTT.

This clone has only one observation. The chain uses TRBV9 and TRBJ2-3; 7 bases agree with TRBD2. The germline gives CDR1 SGDLS, CDR2 YYNGEE. V gave up 6 bases and J gave up 4 bases; unmatched junction bases: 8. The CDR3 is 14 residues long. CDR3 amino acids: CASTPGGRADTQYF. The CDR3 region has the DNA TGTGCCAGCACCCCCGGGGGGAGGGCAGATACGCAGTATTTT.

This chain connects TRBV19 to TRBJ2-2; TRBD2 is a possible D gene (7 bases). The germline gives CDR1 LNHDA, CDR2 SQIVND (reference sequence). The CDR3 contains 16 residues. Trimming shortened V by 4 bases and J by 3 bases, and 15 bases separated the two germline ends. CDR3 sequence: CASSREGDHYTGELFF. The CDR3 DNA follows: TGTGCCAGTAGTAGGGAGGGGGACCACTACACCGGGGAGCTGTTTTTT. The full variable domain, in which reference TRBV19 and TRBJ2-2 provide the parts outside the CDR3, is DGGITQSPKYLFRKEGQNVTLSCEQNLNHDAMYWYRQDPGQGLRLIYYSQIVNDFQKGDIAEGYSVSREKKESFPLTVTSAQKNPTAFYLCASSREGDHYTGELFFGEGSRLTVL.

To note about this clone: At one end the junction does not follow the germline gene, possibly because of a read error. The rearrangement uses TRBV28 and TRBJ2-1; 13 bases agree with TRBD2. This CDR3 has 19 residues. Germline CDR1 MDHEN, CDR2 SYDVKM. The CDR3 loop reads CASRRTSGSYNEQFLGGVF. CDR3 nucleotides: TGTGCCAGCAGGCGGACTAGCGGGAGTTACAATGAGCAGTTCTTAGGGGGGGTCTTC.

The V gene is TRBV19, the J gene TRBJ1-5; D gene uncertain. Germline V CDR1 and CDR2: LNHDA, SQIVND (reference sequence). CDR3 length: 13 amino acids. V was pared by 8 bases and J by 3 bases, with 11 bases between. The CDR3 is CASRSRFNQPQHF. The CDR3 coding sequence is TGTGCCAGTCGAAGTCGGTTCAATCAGCCCCAGCATTTT.